The 2 T cell receptor beta chains below were found in one sample sequenced in a study of graft-versus-host responses after intestinal transplantation. Libraries were prepared by immunoSEQ multiplex PCR; TCRdb keeps only in-frame clonotypes and omits some of them. Among 98,000 or so clones listed, about 88% were seen once. Their recognized antigens are unknown. The sample consisted of unstimulated CD4+ T cells sorted from spleen or lymph node cells, taken before intestinal transplant. All receptors derive from a human donor who received an intestinal transplant.

V and J are TRBV5-1 and TRBJ2-5; D remains unclear. The CDR3 extends over 14 amino acids. Looked up from germline, CDR1 is SGHRS and CDR2 is YFSETQ. Trimming stripped 0 bases from V and 3 bases from J, with 9 bases between. CDR3 loop: CASSLEQGKETQYF. The DNA for the CDR3 is TGCGCCAGCAGCTTGGAACAAGGAAAAGAGACCCAGTACTTC.

The chain joins TRBV5-1 to TRBJ1-6; 11 nucleotides align to TRBD1. V dropped 4 bases and J dropped 5; count of bases not matched to a gene: 2. This CDR3 spans 15 amino acids. Germline V gene sequence: CDR1 SGHRS, CDR2 YFSETQ. The CDR3 loop reads CASSTGQGDNSPLHF. The CDR3 nucleotides are TGCGCCAGCAGCACGGGACAGGGGGATAATTCACCCCTCCACTTT.